This is a list of T cell receptor beta chains from one sample in a study of shared clonotypes between healthy human individuals. Generated by immunoSEQ multiplex PCR, the TCRdb table keeps only in-frame clones and is missing some. This table has 2 million or so clones, approximately 94% appearing once. The sequencing input was naive CD8+ T cells sorted from blood. These receptors originate from a man aged 18 to 29 in good health. Each CDR3 is given with its conserved first and last residue. A D gene is named only where the DNA matches it firmly. The size of a clone is reported for some rows only, either as once, few or many, or as a class for expanded clones.

16	TRBD2	TRBV7-8	.	TRBJ2-5	CASSLTSGDVWETQYF	TGTGCCAGCAGCTTGACTAGCGGGGATGTTTGGGAGACCCAGTACTTC
16	TRBD2	TRBV7-9	.	TRBJ2-3	CASSSWTESGAFGQYF	TGTGCCAGCAGCTCCTGGACTGAAAGCGGGGCTTTCGGGCAGTATTTT
17	.	TRBV9	.	TRBJ2-1	CASSQQQGVGTYNEQFF	TGTGCCAGCAGCCAGCAACAGGGTGTAGGGACCTACAATGAGCAGTTCTTC
15	TRBD1	TRBV5-4	.	TRBJ1-1	CASSLAGGTGEKAFF	TGTGCCAGCAGCTTGGCGGGCGGGACAGGGGAAAAAGCTTTCTTT
16	.	TRBV4-1	.	TRBJ2-3	CASSQAPGAGTDTQYF	TGCGCCAGCAGCCAAGCCCCGGGGGCCGGCACAGATACGCAGTATTTT
16	TRBD2	TRBV9	.	TRBJ2-1	CASSTRLALSPNEQFF	TGTGCCAGCAGCACGCGACTAGCCCTCAGTCCTAATGAGCAGTTCTTC
13	.	TRBV7-9	.	TRBJ1-2	CASSLPGSYGYTF	TGTGCCAGCAGCTTACCCGGGAGTTATGGCTACACCTTC
16	.	TRBV4-2	.	TRBJ2-1	CASSQDPGIAYNEQFF	TGTGCCAGCAGCCAAGATCCGGGTATCGCCTACAATGAGCAGTTCTTC
16	TRBD1	TRBV7-9	.	TRBJ1-6	CASSLVGGQGDTPLHF	TGTGCCAGCAGCTTAGTTGGGGGACAGGGGGATACACCCCTCCACTTT
16	TRBD1	TRBV27	once	TRBJ2-7	CASSFQPGQLTYEQYF	TGTGCCAGCAGTTTTCAACCGGGACAGCTTACCTACGAGCAGTACTTC
16	.	TRBV5-5	.	TRBJ1-6	CASSFPGDSYNSPLHF	TGTGCCAGCAGCTTTCCTGGAGACTCCTATAATTCACCCCTCCACTTT
18	TRBD2	TRBV11-2	.	TRBJ2-1	CASSGTSGGFLAYNEQFF	TGTGCCAGCAGCGGGACTAGCGGGGGGTTCCTAGCCTACAATGAGCAGTTCTTC
13	.	TRBV6-5	.	TRBJ1-1	CASRPTILTEAFF	TGTGCCAGCAGACCAACTATACTCACTGAAGCTTTCTTT
17	.	TRBV4-2	.	TRBJ2-7	CASSAWARTDKTYEQYF	TGTGCCAGCAGCGCATGGGCCCGGACGGACAAGACCTACGAGCAGTACTTC